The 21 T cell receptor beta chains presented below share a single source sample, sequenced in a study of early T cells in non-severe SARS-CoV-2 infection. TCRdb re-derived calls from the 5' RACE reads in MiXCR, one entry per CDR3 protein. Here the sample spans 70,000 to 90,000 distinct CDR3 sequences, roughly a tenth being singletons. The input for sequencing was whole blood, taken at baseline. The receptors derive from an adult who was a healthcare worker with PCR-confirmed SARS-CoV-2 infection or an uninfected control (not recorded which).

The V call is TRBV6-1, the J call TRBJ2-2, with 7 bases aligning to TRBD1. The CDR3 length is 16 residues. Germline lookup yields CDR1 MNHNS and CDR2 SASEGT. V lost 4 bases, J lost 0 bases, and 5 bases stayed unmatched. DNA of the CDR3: TGTGCCAGCAGTGCACAGGGGTCTGCGAACACCGGGGAGCTGTTTTTT. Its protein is CASSAQGSANTGELFF.

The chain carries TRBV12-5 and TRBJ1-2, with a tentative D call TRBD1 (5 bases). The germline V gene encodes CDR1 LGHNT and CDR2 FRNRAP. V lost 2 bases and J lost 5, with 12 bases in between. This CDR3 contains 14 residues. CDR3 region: CASGLSGATYGYTF. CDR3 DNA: TGTGCTAGTGGTTTGTCCGGGGCCACTTATGGCTACACCTTC.

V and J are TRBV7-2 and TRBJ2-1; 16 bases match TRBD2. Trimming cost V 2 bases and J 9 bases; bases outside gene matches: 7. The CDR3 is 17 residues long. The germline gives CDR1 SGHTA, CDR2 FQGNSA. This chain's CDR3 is CASSLWGLAGGEAEQFF. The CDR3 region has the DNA TGTGCCAGCAGCTTATGGGGACTAGCGGGAGGGGAGGCTGAGCAGTTCTTC.

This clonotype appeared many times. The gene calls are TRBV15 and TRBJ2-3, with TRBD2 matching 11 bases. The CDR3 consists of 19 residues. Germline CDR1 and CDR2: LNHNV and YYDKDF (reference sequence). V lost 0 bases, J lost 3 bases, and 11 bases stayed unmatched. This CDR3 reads CATSRDSPTSGSSTDTQYF. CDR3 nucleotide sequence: TGTGCCACCAGCAGAGATTCGCCCACTAGCGGGAGCTCTACAGATACGCAGTATTTT.

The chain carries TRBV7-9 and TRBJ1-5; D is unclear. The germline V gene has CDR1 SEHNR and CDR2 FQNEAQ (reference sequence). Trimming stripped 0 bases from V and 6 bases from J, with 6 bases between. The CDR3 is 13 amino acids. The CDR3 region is CASSLAGSQPQHF. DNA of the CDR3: TGTGCCAGCAGCTTAGCTGGGAGTCAGCCCCAGCATTTT.

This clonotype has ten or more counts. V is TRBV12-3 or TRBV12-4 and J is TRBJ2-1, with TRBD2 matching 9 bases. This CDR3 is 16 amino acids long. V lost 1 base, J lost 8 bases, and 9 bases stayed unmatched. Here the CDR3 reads CASSLVRREGMDEQFF. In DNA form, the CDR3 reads TGTGCCAGCAGTTTAGTACGGCGGGAGGGCATGGATGAGCAGTTCTTC.

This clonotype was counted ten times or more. The CDR3 loop reads CAWSQGSGVYYEQYF. Written as DNA, the CDR3 is TGTGCCTGGAGTCAGGGGAGTGGGGTCTACTACGAGCAGTACTTC. V gene TRBV30 combines with J gene TRBJ2-7, with a weak D call TRBD1 (6 bases). V was cut by 2 bases and J by 3 bases, with 17 bases left in between. The CDR3 is 15 amino acids. CDR1 and CDR2 (germline): GTSNPN, SVGIG (reference sequence).

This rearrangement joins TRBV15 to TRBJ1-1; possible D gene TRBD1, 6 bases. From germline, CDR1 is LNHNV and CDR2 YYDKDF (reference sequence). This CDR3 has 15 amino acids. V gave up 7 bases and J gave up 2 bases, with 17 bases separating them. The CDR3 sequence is CATNSPGGRNTEAFF. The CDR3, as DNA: TGTGCCACCAACAGTCCCGGGGGGCGAAACACTGAAGCTTTCTTT.

The CDR3 nucleotides read TGCAGTGCTAGAGATGAGGGCCAGGTGAGCTCCTACAATGAGCAGTTCTTC. It encodes CSARDEGQVSSYNEQFF. The chain links TRBV20-1 to TRBJ2-1; D possibly corresponds to TRBD2 (5 bases). The germline V gene has CDR1 DFQATT and CDR2 SNEGSKA (reference sequence). V shed 0 bases and J shed 0 bases, with 15 bases lying between them. This CDR3 region has 17 residues.

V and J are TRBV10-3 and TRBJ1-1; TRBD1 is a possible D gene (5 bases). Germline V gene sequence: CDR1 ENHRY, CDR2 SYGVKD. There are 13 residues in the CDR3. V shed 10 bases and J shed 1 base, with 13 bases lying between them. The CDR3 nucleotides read TGTGCCACTCGGGACGGACCGAACACTGAAGCTTTCTTT. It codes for CATRDGPNTEAFF.

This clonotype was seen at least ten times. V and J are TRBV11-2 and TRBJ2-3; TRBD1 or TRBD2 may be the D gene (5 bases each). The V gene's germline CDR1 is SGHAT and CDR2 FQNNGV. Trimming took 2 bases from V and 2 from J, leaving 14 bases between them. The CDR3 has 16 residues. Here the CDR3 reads CASSLRGGLNTDTQYF. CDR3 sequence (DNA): TGTGCCAGCAGCTTAAGGGGCGGACTTAACACAGATACGCAGTATTTT.

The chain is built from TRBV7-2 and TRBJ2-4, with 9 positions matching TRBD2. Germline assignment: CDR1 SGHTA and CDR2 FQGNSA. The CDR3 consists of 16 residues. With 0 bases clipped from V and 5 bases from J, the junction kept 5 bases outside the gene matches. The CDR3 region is CASSLAGGRAENIQYF. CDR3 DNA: TGTGCCAGCAGCTTAGCGGGCGGGAGGGCCGAAAACATTCAGTACTTC. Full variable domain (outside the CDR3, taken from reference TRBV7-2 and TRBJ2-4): GAGVSQSPSNKVTEKGKDVELRCDPISGHTALYWYRQSLGQGLEFLIYFQGNSAPDKSGLPSDRFSAERTGGSVSTLTIQRTQQEDSAVYLCASSLAGGRAENIQYFGAGTRLSVL.

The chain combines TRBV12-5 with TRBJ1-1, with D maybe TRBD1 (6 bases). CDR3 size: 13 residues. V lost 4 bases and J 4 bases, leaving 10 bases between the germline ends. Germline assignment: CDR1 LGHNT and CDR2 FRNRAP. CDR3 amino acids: CASGSGALTEAFF. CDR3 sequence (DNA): TGTGCTAGTGGTTCAGGGGCGCTCACTGAAGCTTTCTTT.

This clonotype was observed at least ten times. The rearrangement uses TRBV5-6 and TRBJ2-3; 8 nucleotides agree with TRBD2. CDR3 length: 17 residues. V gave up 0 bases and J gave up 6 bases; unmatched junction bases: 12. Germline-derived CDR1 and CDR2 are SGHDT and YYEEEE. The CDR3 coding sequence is TGTGCCAGCAGCTTGGGCAGCGGGAGCGGCCTTCCGGATACGCAGTATTTT. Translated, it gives CASSLGSGSGLPDTQYF. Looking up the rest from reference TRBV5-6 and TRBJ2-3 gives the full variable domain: DAGVTQSPTHLIKTRGQQVTLRCSPKSGHDTVSWYQQALGQGPQFIFQYYEEEERQRGNFPDRFSGHQFPNYSSELNVNALLLGDSALYLCASSLGSGSGLPDTQYFGPGTRLTVL.

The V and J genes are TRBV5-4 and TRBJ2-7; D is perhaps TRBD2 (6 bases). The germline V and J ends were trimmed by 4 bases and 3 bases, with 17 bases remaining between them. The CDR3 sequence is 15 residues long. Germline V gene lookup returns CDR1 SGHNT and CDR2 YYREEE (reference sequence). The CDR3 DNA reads TGTGCCAGCAGCAGACTAGGCGGGACCCTCTACGAGCAGTACTTC. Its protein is CASSRLGGTLYEQYF. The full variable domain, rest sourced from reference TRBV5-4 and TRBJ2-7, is ETGVTQSPTHLIKTRGQQVTLRCSSQSGHNTVSWYQQALGQGPQFIFQYYREEENGRGNFPPRFSGLQFPNYSSELNVNALELDDSALYLCASSRLGGTLYEQYFGPGTRLTVT.

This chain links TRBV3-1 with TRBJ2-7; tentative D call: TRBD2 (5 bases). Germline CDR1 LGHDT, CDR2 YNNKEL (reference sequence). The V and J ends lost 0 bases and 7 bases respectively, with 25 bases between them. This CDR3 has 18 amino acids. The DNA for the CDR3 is TGTGCCAGCAGCCAAGATAGGAGCAGCGGATTGAGTACGAGAGAGCAGTACTTC. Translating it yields CASSQDRSSGLSTREQYF.

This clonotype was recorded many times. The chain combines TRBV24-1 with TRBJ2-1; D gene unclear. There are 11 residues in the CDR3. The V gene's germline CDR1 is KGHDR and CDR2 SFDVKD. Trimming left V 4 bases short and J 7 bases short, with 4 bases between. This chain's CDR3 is CATSDGNEQFF. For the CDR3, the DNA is TGTGCCACCAGTGACGGTAATGAGCAGTTCTTC.

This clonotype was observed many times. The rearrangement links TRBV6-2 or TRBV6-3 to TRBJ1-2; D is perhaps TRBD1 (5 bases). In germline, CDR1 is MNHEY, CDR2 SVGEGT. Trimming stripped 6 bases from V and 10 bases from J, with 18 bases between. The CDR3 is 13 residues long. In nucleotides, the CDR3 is TGTGCCAGCAGGTTCCCAGCGGCAGGGAACTACACCTTC. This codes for CASRFPAAGNYTF.

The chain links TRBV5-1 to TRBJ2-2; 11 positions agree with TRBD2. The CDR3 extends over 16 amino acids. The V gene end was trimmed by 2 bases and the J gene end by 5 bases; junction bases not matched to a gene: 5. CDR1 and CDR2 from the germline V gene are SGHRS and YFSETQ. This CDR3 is CASSFFTSGRTGELFF. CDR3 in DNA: TGCGCCAGCAGCTTCTTTACTAGCGGGAGAACCGGGGAGCTGTTTTTT.

CDR3 in DNA: TGTGCCAGCAGTCCTCTAGCGGGAACAGATACGCAGTATTTT. Amino acid sequence: CASSPLAGTDTQYF. The genes are TRBV6-2 or TRBV6-3 and TRBJ2-3; 9 bases align to TRBD2. Per the germline V gene, CDR1 is MNHEY and CDR2 is SVGEGT. The CDR3 has 14 residues. V lost 5 bases to trimming and J lost 3 bases; unmatched junction nucleotides: 3.

This CDR3 is CASSLRRLGQTNTEAFF. Here the CDR3 DNA reads TGTGCCAGCAGCTTAAGACGCTTGGGACAGACGAACACTGAAGCTTTCTTT. The chain uses TRBV7-2 and TRBJ1-1; 7 bases are a match to TRBD1. This CDR3 region has 17 residues. V shed 2 bases and J 1 base; nucleotides not matched to a gene: 10. CDR1 and CDR2 (germline): SGHTA, FQGNSA.